Included here is one T cell receptor (beta chain) sequence, with context. Data came from immunoSEQ multiplex PCR; TCRdb stores just in-frame clones and leaves some out. The data show approximately 190,000 clones, with around 82% seen just once and more than 4% held by the top ten. This sample was taken from a study of blood T cell repertoires in COVID-19. Overall study context: Spain, Italy and the United States supplied samples that represented acute and convalescent COVID-19.

The CDR3 has 12 amino acids. The V end lost 5 bases, the J end lost 8 bases, and 10 bases lay between the germline ends. Germline V gene sequence: CDR1 MNHEY, CDR2 SVGEGT. This TCR was sampled from a woman aged 55 to 70 with acute COVID-19. This chain links TRBV6-2 or TRBV6-3 with TRBJ2-1, with a weak D call TRBD1 (6 bases). Sequencing was done on a sample of PBMCs or T cells enriched from blood (not recorded which). The CDR3 sequence is CASSRQGHEQFF. In DNA, the CDR3 is TGTGCCAGCAGTCGGCAGGGGCATGAGCAGTTCTTC.